This TCR beta chain was identified in a study of blood T cell repertoires in COVID-19. Study at large: The United States, Italy and Spain provided the acute and convalescent COVID-19 samples.

TCRdb's table, derived via immunoSEQ multiplex PCR, lists solely in-frame clones and lacks some. The sample has about 210,000 clones, 70% to 90% seen once. Sequenced material: PBMCs or T cells enriched from blood (not recorded which). This receptor was identified in a middle-aged woman with acute COVID-19.

CDR3 residues: CASLRLAVGTQYF. CDR3 DNA sequence: TGTGCCAGCCTTCGGCTAGCCGTAGGGACCCAGTACTTC. The rearrangement joins TRBV28 to TRBJ2-5; tentatively, D is TRBD2 (5 bases). Deletions cut 8 bases from V and 7 bases from J, with 17 bases between. Germline-derived CDR1 and CDR2 are MDHEN and SYDVKM. The CDR3 consists of 13 residues.